This entry describes one T cell receptor beta chain. Antigen unknown. Germline lookup yields CDR1 SQVTM and CDR2 ANQGSEA. The V and J ends lost 7 bases and 4 bases respectively, with 10 bases between them. The CDR3 consists of 11 residues. These data belong to a study of T-cell reconstitution after alpha-beta-depleted transplantation in children. The study, taken as a whole, reports: T-cell counts and diversity at one year post-transplant came mainly from newly produced T cells. Elevated TCRbeta diversity at day 60 was traced, in some patients, to surviving recipient T cells and thymic progenitors. The study reportedly traced alpha-beta T cells about two months after transplant to several hundred expanded graft clones.

Researchers prepared the TCRbeta library using unique molecular identifiers, the study reports. MiXCR, run by TCRdb on the PCR reads, gives a single entry per CDR3 protein. The top ten clones hold about two fifths of a sample with about 210,000 distinct CDR3 sequences, over 15% of them seen once. The sequence was obtained from a male patient between 2 and 15 years old who had a stem cell transplant for acute lymphoblastic leukemia, so the T cells may come from the graft donor. The specimen comprised PBMCs, mostly from graft donor cells, sampled 360 days after TCRalphabeta/CD19-depleted stem cell transplant. The gene calls are TRBV29-1 and TRBJ1-1; D remains ambiguous. The CDR3, as DNA: TGCAGCGCCTCCCGGATCACTGAAGCTTTCTTT. Amino acids: CSASRITEAFF.